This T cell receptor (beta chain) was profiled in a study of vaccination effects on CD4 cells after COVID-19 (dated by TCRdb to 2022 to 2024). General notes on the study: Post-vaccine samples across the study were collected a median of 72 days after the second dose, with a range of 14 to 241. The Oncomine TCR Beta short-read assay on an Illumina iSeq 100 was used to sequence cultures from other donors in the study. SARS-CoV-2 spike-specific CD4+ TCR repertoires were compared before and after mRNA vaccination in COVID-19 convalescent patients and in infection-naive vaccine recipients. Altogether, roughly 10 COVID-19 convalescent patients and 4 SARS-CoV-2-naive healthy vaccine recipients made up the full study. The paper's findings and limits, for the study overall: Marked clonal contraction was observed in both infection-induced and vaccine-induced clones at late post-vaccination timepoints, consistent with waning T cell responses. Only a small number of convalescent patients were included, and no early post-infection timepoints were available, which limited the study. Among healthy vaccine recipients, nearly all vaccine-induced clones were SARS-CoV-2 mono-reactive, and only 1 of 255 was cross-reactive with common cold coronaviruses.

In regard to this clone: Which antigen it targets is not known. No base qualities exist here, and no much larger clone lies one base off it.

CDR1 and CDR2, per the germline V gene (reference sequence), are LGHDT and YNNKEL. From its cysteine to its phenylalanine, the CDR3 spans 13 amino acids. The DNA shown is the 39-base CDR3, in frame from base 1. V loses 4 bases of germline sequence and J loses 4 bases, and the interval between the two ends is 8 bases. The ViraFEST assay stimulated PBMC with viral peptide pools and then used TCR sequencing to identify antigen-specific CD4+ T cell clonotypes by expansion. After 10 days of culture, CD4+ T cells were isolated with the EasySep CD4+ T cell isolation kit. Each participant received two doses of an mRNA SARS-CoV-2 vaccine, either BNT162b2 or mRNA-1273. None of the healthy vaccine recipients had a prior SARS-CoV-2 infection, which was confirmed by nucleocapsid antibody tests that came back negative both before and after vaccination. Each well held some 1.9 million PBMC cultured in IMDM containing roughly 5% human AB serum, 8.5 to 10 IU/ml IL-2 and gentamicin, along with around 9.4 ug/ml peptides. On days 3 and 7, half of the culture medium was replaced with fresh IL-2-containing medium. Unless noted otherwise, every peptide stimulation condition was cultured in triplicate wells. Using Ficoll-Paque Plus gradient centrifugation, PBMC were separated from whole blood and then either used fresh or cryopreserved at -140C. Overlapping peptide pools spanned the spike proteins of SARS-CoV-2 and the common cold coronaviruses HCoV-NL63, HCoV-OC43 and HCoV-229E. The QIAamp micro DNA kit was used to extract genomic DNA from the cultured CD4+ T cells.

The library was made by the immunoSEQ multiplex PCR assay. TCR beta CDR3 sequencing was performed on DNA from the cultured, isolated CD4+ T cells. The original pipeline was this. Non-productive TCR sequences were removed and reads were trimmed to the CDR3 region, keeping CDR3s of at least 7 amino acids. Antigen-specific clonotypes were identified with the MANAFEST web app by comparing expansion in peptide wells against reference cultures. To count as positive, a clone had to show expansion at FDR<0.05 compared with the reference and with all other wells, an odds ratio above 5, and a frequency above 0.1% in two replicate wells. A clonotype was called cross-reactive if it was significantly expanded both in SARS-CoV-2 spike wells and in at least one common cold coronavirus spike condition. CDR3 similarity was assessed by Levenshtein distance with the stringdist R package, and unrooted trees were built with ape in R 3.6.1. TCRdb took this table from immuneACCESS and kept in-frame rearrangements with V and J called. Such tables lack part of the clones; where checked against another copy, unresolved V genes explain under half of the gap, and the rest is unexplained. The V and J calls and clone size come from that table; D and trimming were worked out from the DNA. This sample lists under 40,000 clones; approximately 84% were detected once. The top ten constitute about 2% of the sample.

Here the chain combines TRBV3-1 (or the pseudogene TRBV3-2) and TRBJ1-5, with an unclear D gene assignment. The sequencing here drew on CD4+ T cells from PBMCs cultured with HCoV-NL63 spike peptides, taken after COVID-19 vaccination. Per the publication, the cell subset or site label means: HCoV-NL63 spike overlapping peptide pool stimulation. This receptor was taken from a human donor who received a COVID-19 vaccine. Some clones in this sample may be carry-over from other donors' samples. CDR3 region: CASSREINQPQHF. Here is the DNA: TGTGCCAGCAGCCGTGAAATAAATCAGCCCCAGCATTTT.